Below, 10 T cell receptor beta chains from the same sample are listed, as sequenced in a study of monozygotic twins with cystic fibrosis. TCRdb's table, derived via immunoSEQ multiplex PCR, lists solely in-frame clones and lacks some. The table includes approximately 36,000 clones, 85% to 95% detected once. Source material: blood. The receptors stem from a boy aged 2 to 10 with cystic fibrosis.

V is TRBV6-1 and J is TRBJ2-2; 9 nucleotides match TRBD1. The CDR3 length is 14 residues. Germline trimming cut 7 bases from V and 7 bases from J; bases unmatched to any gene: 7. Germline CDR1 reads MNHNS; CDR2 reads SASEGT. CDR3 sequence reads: CASTRDRVGGELFF. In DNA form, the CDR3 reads TGTGCCAGCACCCGGGACAGGGTCGGCGGGGAGCTGTTTTTT.

CDR3 loop: CASSLRGTTEAFF. The CDR3 region has the DNA TGCGCCAGCAGCTTGAGAGGGACTACTGAAGCTTTCTTT. This chain connects TRBV5-1 to TRBJ1-1, with a possible D match to TRBD1 (5 bases). The CDR3 is made up of 13 amino acids. CDR1 and CDR2 (germline): SGHRS, YFSETQ. The germline V and J ends were trimmed by 1 base and 5 bases, with 9 bases remaining between them. Full variable domain (rest looked up from reference TRBV5-1 and TRBJ1-1): KAGVTQTPRYLIKTRGQQVTLSCSPISGHRSVSWYQQTPGQGLQFLFEYFSETQRNKGNFPGRFSGRQFSNSRSEMNVSTLELGDSALYLCASSLRGTTEAFFGQGTRLTVV.

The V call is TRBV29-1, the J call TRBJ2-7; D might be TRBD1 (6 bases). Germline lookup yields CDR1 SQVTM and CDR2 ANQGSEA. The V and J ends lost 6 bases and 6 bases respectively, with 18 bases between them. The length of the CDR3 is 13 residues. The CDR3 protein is CSVFRGHPIEQYF. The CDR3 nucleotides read TGCAGCGTCTTCAGGGGACACCCGATCGAGCAGTACTTC.

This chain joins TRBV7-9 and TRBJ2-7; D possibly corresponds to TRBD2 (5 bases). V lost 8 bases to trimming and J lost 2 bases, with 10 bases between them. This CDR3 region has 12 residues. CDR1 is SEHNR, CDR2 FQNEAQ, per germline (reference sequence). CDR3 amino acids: CASGEKAYEQYF. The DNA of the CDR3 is TGTGCCAGCGGGGAGAAAGCCTACGAGCAGTACTTC.

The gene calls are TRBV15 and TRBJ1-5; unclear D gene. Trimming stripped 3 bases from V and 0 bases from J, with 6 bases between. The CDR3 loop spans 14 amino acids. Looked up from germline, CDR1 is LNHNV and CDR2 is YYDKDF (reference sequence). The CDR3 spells CATSSRYSNQPQHF. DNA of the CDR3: TGTGCCACCAGCAGCAGGTATAGCAATCAGCCCCAGCATTTT.

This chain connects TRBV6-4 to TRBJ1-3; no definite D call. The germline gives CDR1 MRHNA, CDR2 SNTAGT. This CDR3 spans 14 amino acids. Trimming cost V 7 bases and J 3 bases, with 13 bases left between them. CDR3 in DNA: TGTGCCAGCACCCGGTGGACGAGTGGAAACACCATATATTTT. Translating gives CASTRWTSGNTIYF.

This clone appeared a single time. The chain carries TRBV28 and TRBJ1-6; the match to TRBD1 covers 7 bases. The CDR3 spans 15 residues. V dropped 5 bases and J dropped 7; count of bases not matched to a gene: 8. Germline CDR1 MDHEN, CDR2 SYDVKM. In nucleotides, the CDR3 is TGTGCCAGCAGTCCCCCGACAGGGAGGAATTCACCCCTCCACTTT. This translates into CASSPPTGRNSPLHF.

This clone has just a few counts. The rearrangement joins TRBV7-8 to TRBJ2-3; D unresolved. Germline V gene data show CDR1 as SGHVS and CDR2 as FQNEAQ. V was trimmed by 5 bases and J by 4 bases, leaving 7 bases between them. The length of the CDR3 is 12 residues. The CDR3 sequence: CASSPRSDTQYF. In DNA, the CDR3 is TGTGCCAGCAGCCCCCGCTCAGATACGCAGTATTTT. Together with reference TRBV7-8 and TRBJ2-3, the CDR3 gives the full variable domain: GAGVSQSPRYKVAKRGQDVALRCDPISGHVSLFWYQQALGQGPEFLTYFQNEAQLDKSGLPSDRFFAERPEGSVSTLKIQRTQQEDSAVYLCASSPRSDTQYFGPGTRLTVL.

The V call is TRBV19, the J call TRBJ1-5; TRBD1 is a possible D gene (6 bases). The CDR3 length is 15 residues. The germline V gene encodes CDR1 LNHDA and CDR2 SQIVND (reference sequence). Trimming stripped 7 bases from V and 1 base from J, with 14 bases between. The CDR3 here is CASMPGGASNQPQHF. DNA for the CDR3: TGTGCCAGTATGCCCGGGGGGGCAAGCAATCAGCCCCAGCATTTT.

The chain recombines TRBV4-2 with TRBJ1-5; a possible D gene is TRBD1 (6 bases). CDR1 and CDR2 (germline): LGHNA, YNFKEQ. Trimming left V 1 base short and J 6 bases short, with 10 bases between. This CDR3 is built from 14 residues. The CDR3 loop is CASSQGTGSQPQHF. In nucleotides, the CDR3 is TGTGCCAGCAGCCAAGGTACAGGGAGTCAGCCCCAGCATTTT.